This TCR beta chain was recovered during a study of T-cell reconstitution after alpha-beta-depleted transplantation in children. V lost 6 bases, J lost 4 bases, and 12 bases lay in between. Per germline, CDR1 LNHDA and CDR2 SQIVND (reference sequence). The CDR3 runs 14 residues. This clonotype occurred many times. Preparation of the TCRbeta library was carried out with unique molecular identifiers. TCRdb redid the calling of the PCR reads with MiXCR, one entry per CDR3 protein. The sample has around 380,000 distinct CDR3 sequences; approximately 11% are singletons. This material consisted of PBMCs from the stem cell graft donor, taken from the stem cell graft. The rearrangement links TRBV19 to TRBJ2-2; D is possibly TRBD1 (5 bases). The TCR comes from a human donor who donated a stem cell graft to a child with acute myeloid leukemia. CDR3 loop: CASRTEGVTGELFF. In DNA, the CDR3 is TGTGCCAGTAGGACGGAAGGGGTCACCGGGGAGCTGTTTTTT. The full variable domain, completed using reference TRBV19 and TRBJ2-2, is DGGITQSPKYLFRKEGQNVTLSCEQNLNHDAMYWYRQDPGQGLRLIYYSQIVNDFQKGDIAEGYSVSREKKESFPLTVTSAQKNPTAFYLCASRTEGVTGELFFGEGSRLTVL.